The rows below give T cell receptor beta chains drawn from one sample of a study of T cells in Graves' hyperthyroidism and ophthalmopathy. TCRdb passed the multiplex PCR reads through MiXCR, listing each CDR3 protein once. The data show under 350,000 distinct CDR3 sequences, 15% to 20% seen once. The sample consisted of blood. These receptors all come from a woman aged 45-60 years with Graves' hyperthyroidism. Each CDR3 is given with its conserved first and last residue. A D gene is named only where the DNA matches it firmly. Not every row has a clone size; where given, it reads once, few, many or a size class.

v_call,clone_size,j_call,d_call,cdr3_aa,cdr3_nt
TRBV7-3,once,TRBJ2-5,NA,CASSLAEGGGQETQYF,TGTGCCAGCAGCTTAGCAGAGGGGGGGGGCCAAGAGACCCAGTACTTC
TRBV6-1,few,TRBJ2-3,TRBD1,CASRTDRGEDGDTQYF,TGTGCCAGCAGGACGGACAGGGGTGAAGACGGAGATACGCAGTATTTT
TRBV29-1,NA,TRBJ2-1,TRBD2,CSVVAGGSSYNEQFF,TGCAGCGTTGTAGCGGGGGGAAGCTCCTACAATGAGCAGTTCTTC
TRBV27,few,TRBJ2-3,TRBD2,CASSLSSAGGFAQYF,TGTGCCAGCAGTTTATCGTCTGCGGGGGGCTTCGCGCAGTATTTT
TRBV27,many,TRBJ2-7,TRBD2,CASRRENSYEQYF,TGTGCCAGCAGGCGGGAGAACTCCTACGAGCAGTACTTC
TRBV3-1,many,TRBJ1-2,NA,CASSQVGGGYGYTF,TGTGCCAGCAGCCAGGTCGGGGGGGGCTATGGCTACACCTTC
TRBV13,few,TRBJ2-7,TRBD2,CASSSRTSGRGEQYF,TGTGCCAGCAGCTCCCGGACTAGCGGGAGAGGTGAGCAGTACTTC
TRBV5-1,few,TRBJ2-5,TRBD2,CASSRGAGGQETQYF,TGCGCCAGCAGCCGCGGGGCGGGGGGGCAAGAGACCCAGTACTTC
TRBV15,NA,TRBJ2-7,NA,CATSDWGAYEQYF,TGTGCCACCAGCGACTGGGGGGCGTACGAGCAGTACTTC
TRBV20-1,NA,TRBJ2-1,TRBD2,CSARHLTSGSSEQFF,TGCAGTGCTAGACACCTGACTAGCGGGAGTAGTGAGCAGTTCTTC
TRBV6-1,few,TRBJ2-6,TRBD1,CASTLQGETSGANVLTF,TGTGCCAGCACTCTGCAGGGGGAAACCTCTGGGGCCAACGTCCTGACTTTC
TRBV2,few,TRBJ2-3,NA,CASRVDTQYF,TGTGCCAGCCGGGTAGATACGCAGTATTTT
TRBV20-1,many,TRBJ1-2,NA,CSARDWGGRSNYGYTF,TGCAGTGCTAGAGATTGGGGTGGACGGTCTAACTATGGCTACACCTTC
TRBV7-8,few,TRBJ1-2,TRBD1,CASSASTGDSYGYTF,TGTGCCAGCAGCGCTTCGACAGGGGATTCGTATGGCTACACCTTC
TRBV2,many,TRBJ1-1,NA,CASPVRAMNTEAFF,TGTGCCAGCCCCGTCAGAGCAATGAACACTGAAGCTTTCTTT
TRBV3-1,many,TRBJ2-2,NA,CASSQAGTGELFF,TGTGCCAGCAGCCAAGCAGGAACCGGGGAGCTGTTTTTT
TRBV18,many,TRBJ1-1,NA,CASSPGTNTEAFF,TGTGCCAGCAGCCCGGGAACCAACACTGAAGCTTTCTTT
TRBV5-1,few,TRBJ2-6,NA,CASSLTANTGTSGANVLTF,TGCGCCAGCAGCTTGACGGCGAATACAGGAACCTCTGGGGCCAACGTCCTGACTTTC
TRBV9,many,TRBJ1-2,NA,CASSGRVGYGYTF,TGTGCCAGCAGTGGACGTGTAGGCTATGGCTACACCTTC
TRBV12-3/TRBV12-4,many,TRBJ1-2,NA,CASSYYKLRGDNYGYTF,TGTGCCAGCAGTTACTACAAACTCCGAGGGGATAACTATGGCTACACCTTC
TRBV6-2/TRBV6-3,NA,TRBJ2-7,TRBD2,CASRGLAGVLEQYF,TGTGCCAGCAGGGGACTAGCGGGAGTTCTCGAGCAGTACTTC
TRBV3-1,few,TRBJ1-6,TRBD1,CASSQGTGFYSPLHF,TGTGCCAGCAGCCAAGGGACAGGGTTTTATTCACCCCTCCACTTT
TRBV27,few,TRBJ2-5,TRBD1,CASSIGQVGLETQYF,TGTGCCAGCAGTATTGGACAGGTGGGGCTAGAGACCCAGTACTTC
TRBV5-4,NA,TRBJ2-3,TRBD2,CASSLASGGRRDTQYF,TGTGCCAGCAGCTTGGCTAGCGGGGGGCGGCGAGATACGCAGTATTTT
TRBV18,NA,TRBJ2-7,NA,CASSPQLFRGDDEQYF,TGTGCCAGCTCACCACAACTTTTCCGTGGGGACGACGAGCAGTACTTC
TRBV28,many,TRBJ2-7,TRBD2,CASRRAGTGTYEQYF,TGTGCCAGCAGAAGAGCGGGGACTGGCACCTACGAGCAGTACTTC
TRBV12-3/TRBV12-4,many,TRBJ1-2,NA,CASSSVRESYGYTF,TGTGCCAGCAGTTCTGTCAGGGAGAGCTATGGCTACACCTTC
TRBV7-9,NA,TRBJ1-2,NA,CASSDYFTGSPGYTF,TGTGCCAGCAGCGATTATTTTACGGGTTCCCCCGGCTACACCTTC
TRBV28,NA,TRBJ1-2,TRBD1,CGNRGSYYGYTF,TGTGGAAACAGGGGTTCATACTATGGCTACACCTTC
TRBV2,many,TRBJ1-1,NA,CASSRQGTEAFF,TGTGCCAGCAGCCGGCAGGGTACGGAAGCTTTCTTT
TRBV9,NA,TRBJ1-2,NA,CASSDGRANYGYTF,TGTGCCAGCAGCGACGGACGGGCTAACTATGGCTACACCTTC
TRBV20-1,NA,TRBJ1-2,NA,CSARNPDSDGYTF,TGCAGTGCTAGGAACCCCGACAGTGATGGCTACACCTTC
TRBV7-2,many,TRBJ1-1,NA,CASSFSGANEAFF,TGTGCCAGCAGCTTTTCGGGGGCGAATGAAGCTTTCTTT
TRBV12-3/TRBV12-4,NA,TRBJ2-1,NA,CASSLEDLLSYNEQFF,TGTGCCAGCAGTTTAGAGGACTTACTCTCCTACAATGAGCAGTTCTTC
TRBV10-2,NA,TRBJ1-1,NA,CASYDTGYSTEAFF,TGCGCCAGCTATGATACAGGGTATAGCACTGAAGCTTTCTTT
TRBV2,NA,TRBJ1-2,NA,CAIFSPGSSEYGYTF,TGTGCCATCTTTTCACCGGGTAGCTCGGAATATGGCTACACCTTC
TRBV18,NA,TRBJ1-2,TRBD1,CVSSPATGTGPINYGYTF,TGTGTCAGCTCACCGGCGACAGGGACTGGCCCAATTAACTATGGCTACACCTTC
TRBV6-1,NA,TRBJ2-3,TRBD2,CASKSGEHTDTQYF,TGTGCCAGCAAGAGCGGGGAACACACAGATACGCAGTATTTT
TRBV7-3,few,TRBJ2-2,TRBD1,CASSLDRGNTGELFF,TGTGCCAGCAGCTTAGACAGGGGGAACACCGGGGAGCTGTTTTTT
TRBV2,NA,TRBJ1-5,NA,CASSDSNQPQHF,TGTGCCAGCAGTGATAGCAATCAGCCCCAGCATTTT
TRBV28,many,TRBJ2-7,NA,CASSPSGYYEQYF,TGTGCCAGCAGTCCAAGCGGGTACTACGAGCAGTACTTC
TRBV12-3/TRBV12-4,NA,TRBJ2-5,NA,CASSPGLFQETQYF,TGTGCCAGCAGTCCTGGACTATTTCAAGAGACCCAGTACTTC
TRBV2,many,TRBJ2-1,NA,CASRQEGGSYNEQFF,TGTGCCAGCAGGCAGGAGGGGGGGTCCTACAATGAGCAGTTCTTC
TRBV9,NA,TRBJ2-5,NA,CASSASGTYQETQYF,TGTGCCAGCAGCGCTAGTGGGACTTACCAAGAGACCCAGTACTTC
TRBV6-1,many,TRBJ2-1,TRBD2,CASSEAASGRAEFF,TGTGCCAGCAGTGAAGCGGCTAGCGGGAGGGCCGAGTTCTTC